The next 15 T cell receptor beta chains were all read from a single sample in a study of response to subunit inactivated influenza vaccine (dated 2018 in TCRdb). Libraries were built with RT-PCR. Sequencing was carried out with an Illumina HiSeq 2500. TCRdb reprocessed the public reads (quality trimming at Q25 with fastp, clone calling with MiXCR) and kept in-frame beta chains. Merged by CDR3 protein, the rows form single entries marked with the most common genes and DNA. Counted in this sample were roughly 790,000 distinct CDR3 sequences; approximately 21% of them appeared once. The ten largest account for approximately 10% of the sample. The source was PBMCs from blood, collected about 5 days after vaccination. These receptors were taken from a man between 45 and 60 years old who received an inactivated influenza vaccine. Donor details come from another sample of the same person, matched by shared clones.

The table lists this clonotype with a few counts. For the CDR3, the DNA is TGCAGCGTTTCCCCGGATATCAACACTGAAGCTTTCTTT. Translated, it gives CSVSPDINTEAFF. The chain uses TRBV29-1 and TRBJ1-1, with unresolved D. Germline V lookup: CDR1 SQVTM, CDR2 ANQGSEA. Trimming stripped 5 bases from V and 2 bases from J, with 12 bases between. The CDR3 has 13 residues.

This clonotype was seen more than once but under ten times. The CDR3, as DNA: TGTGCCAGCAGCCCGGACACTCGGGAGCAGTACTTC. Its protein product is CASSPDTREQYF. This chain links TRBV12-3 or TRBV12-4 with TRBJ2-7; possible D gene TRBD1, 5 bases. Trimming stripped 6 bases from V and 7 bases from J, with 13 bases between. The CDR3 is made up of 12 amino acids.

This clonotype was found a few times. The J gene is TRBJ2-3, the V gene TRBV15; a possible D gene is TRBD2 (5 bases). Germline V gives CDR1 LNHNV, CDR2 YYDKDF (reference sequence). Trimming took 0 bases from V and 2 from J, leaving 12 bases between them. This CDR3 has 16 amino acids. The CDR3 nucleotides read TGTGCCACCAGCAGAGATGGCGGGCTTGCCACAGATACGCAGTATTTT. Residues: CATSRDGGLATDTQYF. Looking up the rest from reference TRBV15 and TRBJ2-3 gives the full variable domain: DAMVIQNPRYQVTQFGKPVTLSCSQTLNHNVMYWYQQKSSQAPKLLFHYYDKDFNNEADTPDNFQSRRPNTSFCFLDIRSPGLGDTAMYLCATSRDGGLATDTQYFGPGTRLTVL.

The chain couples TRBV11-2 to TRBJ2-1, with 15 positions matching TRBD2. This CDR3 has 17 amino acids. With 5 bases clipped from V and 4 bases from J, the junction kept 6 bases outside the gene matches. Germline values: CDR1 SGHAT, CDR2 FQNNGV. The CDR3: CASSRKGTSGRYNEQFF. Written as DNA, the CDR3 is TGTGCCAGCAGCCGCAAGGGGACTAGCGGGAGGTACAATGAGCAGTTCTTC.

There are many counts of this clonotype. This chain connects TRBV7-2 to TRBJ1-1; D is undetermined. The CDR3 is made up of 14 amino acids. Germline assignment: CDR1 SGHTA and CDR2 FQGNSA. The V gene lost 7 bases and the J gene lost 0 bases, with 12 bases spanning the gap. The CDR3: CASTEPGMNTEAFF. CDR3 bases: TGTGCCAGCACCGAACCCGGAATGAACACTGAAGCTTTCTTT.

This clonotype showed up just a few times. The rearrangement uses TRBV5-1 and TRBJ1-1; a weak D match, TRBD1 (6 bases). CDR3 length: 15 amino acids. Germline V gives CDR1 SGHRS, CDR2 YFSETQ. V was trimmed by 4 bases and J by 7 bases, leaving 20 bases between them. The CDR3 here is CASSALTGGRGEAFF. In DNA, the CDR3 is TGCGCCAGCAGCGCGCTAACTGGGGGGCGGGGTGAAGCTTTCTTT.

This chain's CDR3 is CASSAQTGVTEAFF. In nucleotides, the CDR3 is TGCGCCAGCAGCGCCCAAACGGGGGTCACTGAAGCTTTCTTT. V and J are TRBV4-1 and TRBJ1-1, with TRBD1 as a possible D gene (5 bases). The CDR3 spans 14 residues. The V gene's germline CDR1 is MGHRA and CDR2 YSYEKL. With 5 bases removed from V and 4 bases from J, the gap between germline ends came to 14 bases.

This clonotype has only a few counts. In DNA, the CDR3 is TGCAGTGCCGGGACAATGAACACCGGGGAGCTGTTTTTT. It codes for CSAGTMNTGELFF. The chain combines TRBV20-1 with TRBJ2-2, with D maybe TRBD1 (6 bases). Germline-derived CDR1 and CDR2 are DFQATT and SNEGSKA (reference sequence). CDR3 length: 13 residues. V was cut by 6 bases and J by 1 base, with 9 bases left in between.

This rearrangement joins TRBV14 to TRBJ2-1, with 10 bases that match TRBD1. This CDR3 spans 18 amino acids. The trim removed 0 bases at V and 4 bases at J, leaving 9 bases unmatched. The germline CDR1 and CDR2 sequences are SGHDN and FVKESK. The CDR3, as DNA: TGTGCCAGCAGCCAAGATCGGGTAGGGGGACAGGGGTACAATGAGCAGTTCTTC. It codes for CASSQDRVGGQGYNEQFF. Full variable domain (missing parts from reference TRBV14 and TRBJ2-1): EAGVTQFPSHSVIEKGQTVTLRCDPISGHDNLYWYRRVMGKEIKFLLHFVKESKQDESGMPNNRFLAERTGGTYSTLKVQPAELEDSGVYFCASSQDRVGGQGYNEQFFGPGTRLTVL.

This clonotype was counted between two and nine times. V is TRBV7-2 and J is TRBJ1-4, with D hard to call. The germline V and J ends were trimmed by 5 bases and 5 bases, with 15 bases remaining between them. Germline V gene data show CDR1 as SGHTA and CDR2 as FQGNSA. This CDR3 has 15 residues. CDR3 DNA: TGTGCCAGCAGCGGCAGGACGGACCTAAATGAAAAACTGTTTTTT. Translation: CASSGRTDLNEKLFF.

The genes are TRBV11-2 and TRBJ2-7; D perhaps matches TRBD2 (7 bases). Germline loops: CDR1 SGHAT, CDR2 FQNNGV. V was trimmed by 3 bases and J by 3 bases, leaving 12 bases between them. The CDR3 runs 14 residues. CDR3 DNA: TGTGCCAGCAGCTTCGGGGGGCCCAGCTACGAGCAGTACTTC. Its translation is CASSFGGPSYEQYF. The whole variable domain, filled in from reference TRBV11-2 and TRBJ2-7, reads EAGVAQSPRYKIIEKRQSVAFWCNPISGHATLYWYQQILGQGPKLLIQFQNNGVVDDSQLPKDRFSAERLKGVDSTLKIQPAKLEDSAVYLCASSFGGPSYEQYFGPGTRLTVT.

Comments on this clonotype: A junction boundary mismatches the germline segment, possibly from a read error. This chain joins TRBV4-3 and TRBJ2-7; 9 bases agree with TRBD1. This CDR3 region has 12 residues. CDR1 and CDR2 from the germline V gene are LGHNA and YSLEER. The CDR3 loop reads CASSPSHGTGNF. CDR3 sequence (DNA): TGCGCCAGCAGCCCTAGTCACGGGACAGGGAACTTC.

This clonotype has more than one count but fewer than ten. This chain links TRBV12-3 or TRBV12-4 with TRBJ1-5; D remains ambiguous. The CDR3 has 14 residues. Trimming cost V 3 bases and J 2 bases, with 8 bases left between them. The CDR3 sequence is CASSFNGGNQPQHF. CDR3 bases: TGTGCCAGCAGTTTTAATGGTGGCAATCAGCCCCAGCATTTT.

The V and J genes are TRBV28 and TRBJ2-2; 11 nucleotides match TRBD2. Germline trimming cut 9 bases from V and 4 bases from J; bases unmatched to any gene: 1. CDR1 is MDHEN, CDR2 SYDVKM, per germline. CDR3 length: 13 residues. CDR3 region: CASTSGSTGELFF. The CDR3 DNA follows: TGTGCCAGTACTAGCGGGAGCACCGGGGAGCTGTTTTTT.

The chain has TRBV12-3 or TRBV12-4 and TRBJ2-7, with D unresolved. This CDR3 comprises 14 residues. The V and J ends lost 3 bases and 6 bases respectively, with 15 bases between them. This CDR3 is CASSFPDRVGEQYF. CDR3 bases: TGTGCCAGCAGTTTCCCGGATCGGGTCGGCGAGCAGTACTTC.